This T cell receptor beta chain was sequenced during a study of cytomegalovirus exposure and HLA in healthy donors. Background on the study: The 650 to 850 first-cohort repertoires and the approximately 110 validation repertoires shared the same platform, a later analysis reported.

Separate from the 666-subject first cohort, the approximately 120-subject validation cohort was the one that the donors belonged to. The data were produced by immunoSEQ multiplex PCR, yet TCRdb's version contains in-frame clones alone and is incomplete. The sample records 60,000 to 85,000 clones, 95% to 96% being singletons. Trimming took off 0 bases at V and 6 bases at J, with 15 bases between the two ends. CDR3 length equals 15 residues. Germline CDR1 MNHEY, CDR2 SVGAGI. Broader study findings: Using the classifier, cytomegalovirus status was reportedly diagnosed with high specificity and sensitivity. The study labeled fewer than 200 TCR beta chains cytomegalovirus-associated.

Worth noting for this clone: Antigen specificity is unknown.

The sequence was collected from a woman aged 18-30 years in good health and CMV-seropositive. Material: PBMCs. The chain carries TRBV6-5 and TRBJ2-7; possible D gene TRBD1, 6 bases. The CDR3, as DNA: TGTGCCAGCAGTTACTCTAACAGGGCTCCTAGCGAGCAGTACTTC. Translated, it gives CASSYSNRAPSEQYF.